The present T cell receptor beta chain was sequenced within a study of spatial heterogeneity in lung cancer. The study, taken as a whole, reports: Expanded tumor TCRs that were ubiquitous appeared in blood more at resection than follow-up.

Each TCR cDNA molecule bore a unique molecular identifier. TCRdb re-called the 5' RACE reads with MiXCR, one entry per CDR3 protein. Altogether 250 to 300 distinct CDR3 sequences are present, about 20% being singletons, with the ten largest covering around 50%. Regarding time point: sample taken at primary tumor resection. Whole RNA obtained from tumor, nontumor lung or frozen PBMC underwent sequencing without sorting. The donors were 70 or so patients with non-small cell lung cancer that was early-stage and untreated. Worth noting for this clonotype: Its antigen is currently unknown. As an off-target read in a library built for alpha chains, this beta chain has a frequency of little significance.

Germline V gives CDR1 SQVTM, CDR2 ANQGSEA. The CDR3 contains 13 residues. Trimming removed 3 bases from V and 4 bases from J; junction bases left unmatched: 4. This chain joins TRBV29-1 and TRBJ2-7; 9 nucleotides agree with TRBD1. The sample consisted of PBMCs, taken at surgery. The receptor comes from a male donor with early-stage non-small cell lung cancer. The CDR3 sequence is CSVEGTGWYEQYF. The CDR3 bases are TGCAGCGTTGAGGGGACAGGGTGGTACGAGCAGTACTTC.